Shown below are 26 T cell receptor beta chains from a single sample sequenced in a study of OX40 agonist ivuxolimab in advanced cancers. Only in-frame clones appear in the TCRdb table, and some are missing; sequencing was by immunoSEQ multiplex PCR. The table shows about 83,000 clones, with 84% occurring only once. Source: CD4+ or CD8+ T cells sorted from blood, taken in a trial of the OX40 agonist ivuxolimab. The receptors stem from an adult with an advanced solid tumor such as melanoma, head and neck, liver or kidney cancer.

The chain links TRBV19 to TRBJ2-2, with TRBD1 matching over 8 bases. The CDR3 length is 15 residues. CDR1 is LNHDA, CDR2 SQIVND, per germline (reference sequence). V dropped 7 bases and J dropped 4; count of bases not matched to a gene: 8. This CDR3 reads CASKTGTGFTGELFF. The DNA of the CDR3 is TGTGCCAGTAAAACCGGGACAGGATTCACCGGGGAGCTGTTTTTT.

This chain joins TRBV7-9 and TRBJ2-7; a possible D gene is TRBD1 (6 bases). Germline values: CDR1 SEHNR, CDR2 FQNEAQ (reference sequence). This CDR3 is 13 amino acids long. V was pared by 4 bases and J by 3 bases, with 10 bases between. CDR3 sequence: CASSSGQYYEQYF. The CDR3 DNA reads as TGTGCCAGCAGCTCCGGACAGTACTACGAGCAGTACTTC.

The chain employs TRBV28 and TRBJ2-7, with D possibly TRBD2 on 5 matching bases. The CDR3 has 14 amino acids. Trimming stripped 3 bases from V and 6 bases from J, with 15 bases between. Germline V CDR1 and CDR2: MDHEN, SYDVKM. In DNA form, the CDR3 reads TGTGCCAGCAGTTTGCCCGGGATATCGGGCGAGCAGTACTTC. This codes for CASSLPGISGEQYF.

The rearrangement links TRBV6-1 to TRBJ2-5; D may correspond to TRBD1 or TRBD2 (6 bases each). Germline CDR1 MNHNS, CDR2 SASEGT. V was shortened by 1 base and J by 4 bases, with 10 bases between the two germline ends. This CDR3 is 14 amino acids long. The CDR3 spells CASSEGGALETQYF. DNA for the CDR3: TGTGCCAGCAGTGAAGGGGGGGCCTTAGAGACCCAGTACTTC.

Details on this clone: At the DNA level, this CDR3 is encoded by other sequences in the same sample as well. The chain links TRBV7-2 to TRBJ1-5; D ambiguous. CDR3 length equals 12 residues. CDR1 is SGHTA and CDR2 is FQGNSA in the germline V gene. V was cut by 3 bases and J by 1 base, with 1 base left in between. The CDR3 reads CASSFSNQPQHF. As DNA, the CDR3 is TGTGCCAGCAGCTTCAGCAATCAGCCCCAGCATTTT.

CDR3 in DNA: TGCGCCAGCAGCCCGACAGGCACCCAAGAGACCCAGTACTTC. Translated, it gives CASSPTGTQETQYF. The rearrangement joins TRBV5-1 to TRBJ2-5, with D perhaps TRBD1 (6 bases). Looked up from germline, CDR1 is SGHRS and CDR2 is YFSETQ. CDR3 length: 14 residues. V was pared by 4 bases and J by 1 base, with 11 bases between.

The V and J genes are TRBV18 and TRBJ1-2; D is possibly TRBD1 (5 bases). V dropped 3 bases and J dropped 2 bases, with 13 bases sitting between them. The germline V gene encodes CDR1 KGHSH and CDR2 LQKENI. The length of the CDR3 is 15 residues. CDR3 DNA sequence: TGTGCCAGCTCACCGGAGGCAGGGTTAAACTATGGCTACACCTTC. It codes for CASSPEAGLNYGYTF.

This chain links TRBV29-1 with TRBJ1-1; TRBD1 aligns across 8 bases. This CDR3 has 13 residues. Germline V gene data show CDR1 as SQVTM and CDR2 as ANQGSEA. J lost 6 bases, V lost 1 base, and 4 bases had no gene match. The CDR3 DNA sequence: TGCAGCGTTGAAGGCCAGGGGGCGGCTGAAGCTTTCTTT. It yields the protein CSVEGQGAAEAFF.

This chain uses TRBV7-9 with TRBJ1-1; D is uncertain. V was trimmed by 2 bases and J by 0 bases, leaving 7 bases between them. Looked up from germline, CDR1 is SEHNR and CDR2 is FQNEAQ (reference sequence). The CDR3 is 14 amino acids. The CDR3 is CASSLKVMNTEAFF. CDR3 DNA sequence: TGTGCCAGCAGCTTAAAGGTCATGAACACTGAAGCTTTCTTT.

A note on this clone: The same CDR3 also results from other DNA sequences found in this sample. V usage is TRBV12-5 and J usage is TRBJ1-5, with 7 bases that match TRBD1. Germline CDR1 is LGHNT and CDR2 is FRNRAP. The CDR3 totals 14 residues. The junction had 8 bases not matched to a gene; V was cut back by 9 bases and J by 3 bases. In DNA form, the CDR3 reads TGTGCTAGCAGGGGAGGGGGCTCCAATCAGCCCCAGCATTTT. Residues: CASRGGGSNQPQHF.

The chain recombines TRBV5-4 with TRBJ2-6; D is undetermined. Deletions cut 0 bases from V and 0 bases from J, with 7 bases between. This CDR3 contains 16 residues. Germline V CDR1 and CDR2: SGHNT, YYREEE (reference sequence). CDR3 sequence: CASSLDLSSGANVLTF. CDR3 DNA sequence: TGTGCCAGCAGCTTGGATCTTAGCTCTGGGGCCAACGTCCTGACTTTC.

This sequence joins TRBV7-9 and TRBJ2-3; 7 nucleotides match TRBD2. Germline V lookup: CDR1 SEHNR, CDR2 FQNEAQ (reference sequence). This CDR3 region has 16 residues. V lost 1 base to trimming and J lost 1 base; unmatched junction nucleotides: 5. CDR3 DNA: TGTGCCAGCAGCTTAGGGGCTAGCGGAGGCACAGATACGCAGTATTTT. Protein: CASSLGASGGTDTQYF. The entire variable domain, with the rest obtained from reference TRBV7-9 and TRBJ2-3, is as follows: DTGVSQNPRHKITKRGQNVTFRCDPISEHNRLYWYRQTLGQGPEFLTYFQNEAQLEKSRLLSDRFSAERPKGSFSTLEIQRTEQGDSAMYLCASSLGASGGTDTQYFGPGTRLTVL.

The chain recombines TRBV4-1 with TRBJ2-5; D is perhaps TRBD1 or TRBD2 (5 bases each). The DNA end lines up better with TRBJ2-7; the J call may be wrong. CDR3 size: 17 residues. CDR1 and CDR2 from the germline V gene are MGHRA and YSYEKL. CDR3 protein: CASSQSVGTEFSYEQYF. The DNA for the CDR3 is TGCGCCAGCAGCCAAAGTGTTGGGACCGAATTCTCCTACGAGCAGTACTTC.

J is TRBJ1-4 and V is TRBV6-5; the D is unclear. The CDR3 sequence is 16 residues long. Germline V gene data show CDR1 as MNHEY and CDR2 as SVGAGI. Trimming removed 6 bases at V and 2 bases at J, with 16 bases between. The CDR3 DNA follows: TGTGCCAGCAGCTACGACCCAGAGCGGACTAATGAAAAACTGTTTTTT. Its translation is CASSYDPERTNEKLFF.

This clone was detected once. V usage is TRBV7-2 and J usage is TRBJ2-1, with 10 nucleotides matching TRBD1. The CDR3 extends over 15 amino acids. Losses at the gene ends were 5 bases for V and 4 bases for J; bases not matched to a gene: 5. CDR1 SGHTA and CDR2 FQGNSA come from the germline V gene. CDR3 in amino acids: CASSPGQGVYNEQFF. The CDR3 coding sequence is TGTGCCAGCAGCCCCGGACAGGGGGTATACAATGAGCAGTTCTTC. The full variable domain, its missing parts supplied by reference TRBV7-2 and TRBJ2-1, is GAGVSQSPSNKVTEKGKDVELRCDPISGHTALYWYRQSLGQGLEFLIYFQGNSAPDKSGLPSDRFSAERTGGSVSTLTIQRTQQEDSAVYLCASSPGQGVYNEQFFGPGTRLTVL.

The chain couples TRBV6-1 to TRBJ2-5; 7 bases fit TRBD2. Germline V gene data show CDR1 as MNHNS and CDR2 as SASEGT. After removal of 7 bases from V and 1 base from J, the junction contained 6 bases not matched to a gene. There are 14 residues in the CDR3. Here the CDR3 reads CASTWTRIQETQYF. The CDR3 DNA reads TGTGCCAGCACATGGACTAGGATCCAAGAGACCCAGTACTTC.

CDR3 DNA sequence: TGTGCCTGGAGTATTATGCAGGGTCCGAATCAGCCCCAGCATTTT. Translated: CAWSIMQGPNQPQHF. The V gene is TRBV30, the J gene TRBJ1-5; possible D gene TRBD1, 5 bases. Trimming took 2 bases from V and 4 from J, leaving 15 bases between them. Germline CDR1 is GTSNPN and CDR2 is SVGIG (reference sequence). This CDR3 has 15 residues. The full variable domain, rest sourced from reference TRBV30 and TRBJ1-5, is SQTIHQWPATLVQPVGSPLSLECTVEGTSNPNLYWYRQAAGRGLQLLFYSVGIGQISSEVPQNLSASRPQDRQFILSSKKLLLSDSGFYLCAWSIMQGPNQPQHFGDGTRLSIL.

J is TRBJ2-3 and V is TRBV9, with 10 bases lining up with TRBD2. CDR1 is SGDLS, CDR2 YYNGEE, per germline. The ends lost 1 base at V and 5 bases at J; junction bases unmatched: 7. The CDR3 is made up of 16 amino acids. DNA for the CDR3: TGTGCCAGCAGCGTACGGTCACTAGCGGGGCAAGATACGCAGTATTTT. It specifies CASSVRSLAGQDTQYF. The whole variable domain, remainder taken from reference TRBV9 and TRBJ2-3, is DSGVTQTPKHLITATGQRVTLRCSPRSGDLSVYWYQQSLDQGLQFLIQYYNGEERAKGNILERFSAQQFPDLHSELNLSSLELGDSALYFCASSVRSLAGQDTQYFGPGTRLTVL.

The chain combines TRBV30 with TRBJ2-5, with 10 bases that match TRBD2. Germline-derived CDR1 and CDR2 are GTSNPN and SVGIG (reference sequence). The ends lost 1 base at V and 5 bases at J; junction bases unmatched: 7. The CDR3 has 15 residues. CDR3 region: CAWSGAGGVAETQYF. CDR3 DNA: TGTGCCTGGAGTGGAGCGGGGGGGGTAGCGGAGACCCAGTACTTC.

With respect to this clone: At one end, the junction sequence differs from germline, possibly due to a read error. The rearrangement uses TRBV20-1 and TRBJ2-5; 7 positions agree with TRBD2. The CDR3 totals 11 residues. Germline V lookup: CDR1 DFQATT, CDR2 SNEGSKA (reference sequence). This CDR3 is CSASKPGLMDF. The CDR3 DNA reads TGCAGTGCTAGTAAACCGGGACTAATGGACTTC.

Only one count was recorded for this clone. V usage is TRBV6-5 and J usage is TRBJ1-1; 11 positions match TRBD1. CDR3 length: 15 amino acids. J lost 3 bases, V lost 2 bases, and 2 bases had no gene match. Germline CDR1 MNHEY, CDR2 SVGAGI. CDR3 coding DNA: TGTGCCAGCAGTTACGGGGACAGGGGGGACACTGAAGCTTTCTTT. Its translation is CASSYGDRGDTEAFF.

This clone was recorded a few times. The V call is TRBV18, the J call TRBJ1-1; D call uncertain. The V end lost 0 bases, the J end lost 11 bases, and 10 bases lay between the germline ends. Germline V gives CDR1 KGHSH, CDR2 LQKENI. CDR3 length equals 12 residues. The CDR3: CASSPPEVEAFF. The CDR3 DNA is TGTGCCAGCTCACCACCGGAGGTAGAGGCTTTCTTT.

J is TRBJ1-1 and V is TRBV7-3, with D tentatively TRBD1 (6 bases). CDR1 SGHTA and CDR2 FQGTGA come from the germline V gene. This CDR3 contains 14 residues. V lost 4 bases and J 1 base, leaving 10 bases between the germline ends. CDR3 sequence (DNA): TGTGCCAGCAGCTCGGCGGGACAGAACACTGAAGCTTTCTTT. It translates to CASSSAGQNTEAFF.

J is TRBJ1-2 and V is TRBV10-1, with TRBD1 matching over 7 bases. Germline values: CDR1 WNHNN, CDR2 SYGVQD (reference sequence). This CDR3 is built from 14 residues. The V and J ends lost 2 bases and 0 bases, in that order; junction bases with no gene match: 0. The chain's CDR3 is CASSEGTANYGYTF. The CDR3 DNA sequence: TGCGCCAGCAGTGAGGGGACAGCTAACTATGGCTACACCTTC.

The chain recombines TRBV6-5 with TRBJ1-1; unclear D gene. The CDR3 length is 13 residues. In germline, CDR1 is MNHEY, CDR2 SVGAGI. Trimming left V 10 bases short and J 5 bases short, with 17 bases between. CDR3 region: CAIREGRRTEAFF. CDR3 sequence (DNA): TGTGCCATCCGAGAAGGAAGGAGGACTGAAGCTTTCTTT.

J is TRBJ2-7 and V is TRBV6-1; D is possibly TRBD1 (6 bases). CDR3 length equals 12 residues. Per the germline V gene, CDR1 is MNHNS and CDR2 is SASEGT. V lost 2 bases, J lost 5 bases, and 7 bases lay in between. The CDR3 spells CASSESGDEQYF. In nucleotides, the CDR3 is TGTGCCAGCAGTGAATCAGGGGACGAGCAGTACTTC.